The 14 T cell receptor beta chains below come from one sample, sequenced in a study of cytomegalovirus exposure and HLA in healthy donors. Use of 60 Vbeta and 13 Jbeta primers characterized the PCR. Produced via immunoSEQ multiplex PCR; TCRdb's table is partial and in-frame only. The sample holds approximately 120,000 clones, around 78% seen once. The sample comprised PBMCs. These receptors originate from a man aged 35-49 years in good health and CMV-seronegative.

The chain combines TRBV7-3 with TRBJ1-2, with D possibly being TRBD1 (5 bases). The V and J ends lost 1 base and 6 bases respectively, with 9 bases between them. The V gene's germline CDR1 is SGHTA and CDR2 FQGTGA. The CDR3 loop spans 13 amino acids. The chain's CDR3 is CASSLNAGNGYTF. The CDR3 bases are TGTGCCAGCAGCTTAAACGCAGGGAATGGCTACACCTTC.

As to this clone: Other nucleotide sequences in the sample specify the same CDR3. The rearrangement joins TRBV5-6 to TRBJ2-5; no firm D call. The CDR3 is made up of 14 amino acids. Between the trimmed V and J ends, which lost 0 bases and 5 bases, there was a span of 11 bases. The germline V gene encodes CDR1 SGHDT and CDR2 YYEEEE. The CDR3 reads CASSLETRLETQYF. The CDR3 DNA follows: TGTGCCAGCAGCTTGGAGACCCGACTGGAGACCCAGTACTTC.

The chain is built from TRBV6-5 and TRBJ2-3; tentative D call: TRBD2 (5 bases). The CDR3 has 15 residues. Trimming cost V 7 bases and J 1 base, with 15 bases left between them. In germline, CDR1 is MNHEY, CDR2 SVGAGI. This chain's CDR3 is CASTGVRMGTDTQYF. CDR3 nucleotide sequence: TGTGCCAGCACCGGGGTCAGAATGGGCACAGATACGCAGTATTTT.

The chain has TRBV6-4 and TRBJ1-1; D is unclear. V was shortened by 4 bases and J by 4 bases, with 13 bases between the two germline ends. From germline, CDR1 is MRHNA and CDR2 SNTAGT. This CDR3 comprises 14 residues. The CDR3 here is CASSAGEGSTEAFF. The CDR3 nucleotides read TGTGCCAGCAGTGCCGGGGAGGGAAGCACTGAAGCTTTCTTT.

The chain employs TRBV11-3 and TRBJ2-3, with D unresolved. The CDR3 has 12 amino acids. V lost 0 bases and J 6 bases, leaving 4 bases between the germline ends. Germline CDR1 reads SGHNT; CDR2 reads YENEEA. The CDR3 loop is CASSLDSDTQYF. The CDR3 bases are TGTGCCAGCAGCTTAGATAGCGATACGCAGTATTTT.

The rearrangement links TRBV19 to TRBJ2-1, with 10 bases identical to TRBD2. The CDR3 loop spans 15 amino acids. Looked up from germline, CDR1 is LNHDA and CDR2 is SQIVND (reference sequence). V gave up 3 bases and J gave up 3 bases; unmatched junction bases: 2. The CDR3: CASSIPSGGYNEQFF. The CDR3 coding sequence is TGTGCCAGTAGTATCCCTAGCGGGGGCTACAATGAGCAGTTCTTC.

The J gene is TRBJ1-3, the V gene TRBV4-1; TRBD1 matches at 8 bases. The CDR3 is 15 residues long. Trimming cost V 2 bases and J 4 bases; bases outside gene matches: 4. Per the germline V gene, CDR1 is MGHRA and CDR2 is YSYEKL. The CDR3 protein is CASSQPRDRGNTIYF. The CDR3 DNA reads TGCGCCAGCAGCCAACCCCGGGACAGGGGAAACACCATATATTTT.

The CDR3 DNA is TGCGCCAGCAGCCAAGATTACAGGGGGCTGAGCAATGAGCAGTTCTTC. Translation gives CASSQDYRGLSNEQFF. The chain recombines TRBV4-3 with TRBJ2-1, with 9 bases identical to TRBD1. From germline, CDR1 is LGHNA and CDR2 YSLEER. The CDR3 runs 16 residues. Trimming removed 0 bases from V and 6 bases from J; junction bases left unmatched: 6.

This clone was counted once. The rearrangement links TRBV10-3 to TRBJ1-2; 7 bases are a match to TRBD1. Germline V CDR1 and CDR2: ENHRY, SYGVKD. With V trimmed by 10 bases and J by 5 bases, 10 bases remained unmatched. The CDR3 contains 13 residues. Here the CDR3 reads CATLLGTAYGYTF. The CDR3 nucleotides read TGTGCCACCTTATTAGGGACAGCATATGGCTACACCTTC.

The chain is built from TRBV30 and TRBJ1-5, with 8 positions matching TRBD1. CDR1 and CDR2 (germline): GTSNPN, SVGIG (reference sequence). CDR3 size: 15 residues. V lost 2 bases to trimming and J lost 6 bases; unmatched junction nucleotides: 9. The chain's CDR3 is CAWSSRTGRSQPQHF. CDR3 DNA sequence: TGTGCCTGGAGTTCGAGGACAGGGAGGAGTCAGCCCCAGCATTTT.

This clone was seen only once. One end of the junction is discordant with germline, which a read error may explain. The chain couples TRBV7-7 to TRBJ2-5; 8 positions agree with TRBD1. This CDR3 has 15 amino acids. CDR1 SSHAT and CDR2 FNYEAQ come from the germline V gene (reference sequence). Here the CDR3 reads CASSLGRGLFETQYF. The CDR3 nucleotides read TGTGCTAGCAGCTTGGGCAGGGGGCTATTTGAGACCCAGTACTTC.

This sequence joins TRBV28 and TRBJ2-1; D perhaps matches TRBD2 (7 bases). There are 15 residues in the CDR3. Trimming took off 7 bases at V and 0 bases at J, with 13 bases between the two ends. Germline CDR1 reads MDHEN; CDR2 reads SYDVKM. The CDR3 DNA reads TGTGCCAGCAATGGGGGGGCCTACTCCTACAATGAGCAGTTCTTC. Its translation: CASNGGAYSYNEQFF.

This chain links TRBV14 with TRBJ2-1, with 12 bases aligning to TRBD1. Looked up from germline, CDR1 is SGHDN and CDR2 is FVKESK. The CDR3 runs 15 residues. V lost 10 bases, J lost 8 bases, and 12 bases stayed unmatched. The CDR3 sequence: CATFSPGQGADEQFF. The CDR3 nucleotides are TGTGCCACTTTCTCACCGGGACAGGGGGCGGATGAGCAGTTCTTC.

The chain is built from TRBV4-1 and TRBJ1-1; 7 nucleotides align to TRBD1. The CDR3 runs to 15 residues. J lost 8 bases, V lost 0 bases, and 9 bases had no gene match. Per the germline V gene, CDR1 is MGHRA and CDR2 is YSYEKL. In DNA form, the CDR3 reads TGCGCCAGCAGCCAAGAGAGACCCGGGACAGTCGAAGCTTTCTTT. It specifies CASSQERPGTVEAFF.